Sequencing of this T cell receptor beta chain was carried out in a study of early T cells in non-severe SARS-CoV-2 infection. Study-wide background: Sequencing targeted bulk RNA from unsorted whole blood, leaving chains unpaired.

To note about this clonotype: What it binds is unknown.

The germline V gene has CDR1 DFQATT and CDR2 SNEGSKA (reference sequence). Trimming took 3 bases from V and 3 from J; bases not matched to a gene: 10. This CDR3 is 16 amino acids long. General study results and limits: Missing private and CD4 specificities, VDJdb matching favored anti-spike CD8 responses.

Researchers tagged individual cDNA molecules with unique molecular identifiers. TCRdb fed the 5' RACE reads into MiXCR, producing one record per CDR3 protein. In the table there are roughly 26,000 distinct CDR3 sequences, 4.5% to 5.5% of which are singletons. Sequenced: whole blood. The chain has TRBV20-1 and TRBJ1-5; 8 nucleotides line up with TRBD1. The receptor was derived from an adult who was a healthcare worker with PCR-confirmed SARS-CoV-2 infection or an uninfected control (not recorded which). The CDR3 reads CSASPTGGENNQPQHF. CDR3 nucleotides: TGCAGTGCTAGTCCAACAGGGGGGGAGAACAATCAGCCCCAGCATTTT.